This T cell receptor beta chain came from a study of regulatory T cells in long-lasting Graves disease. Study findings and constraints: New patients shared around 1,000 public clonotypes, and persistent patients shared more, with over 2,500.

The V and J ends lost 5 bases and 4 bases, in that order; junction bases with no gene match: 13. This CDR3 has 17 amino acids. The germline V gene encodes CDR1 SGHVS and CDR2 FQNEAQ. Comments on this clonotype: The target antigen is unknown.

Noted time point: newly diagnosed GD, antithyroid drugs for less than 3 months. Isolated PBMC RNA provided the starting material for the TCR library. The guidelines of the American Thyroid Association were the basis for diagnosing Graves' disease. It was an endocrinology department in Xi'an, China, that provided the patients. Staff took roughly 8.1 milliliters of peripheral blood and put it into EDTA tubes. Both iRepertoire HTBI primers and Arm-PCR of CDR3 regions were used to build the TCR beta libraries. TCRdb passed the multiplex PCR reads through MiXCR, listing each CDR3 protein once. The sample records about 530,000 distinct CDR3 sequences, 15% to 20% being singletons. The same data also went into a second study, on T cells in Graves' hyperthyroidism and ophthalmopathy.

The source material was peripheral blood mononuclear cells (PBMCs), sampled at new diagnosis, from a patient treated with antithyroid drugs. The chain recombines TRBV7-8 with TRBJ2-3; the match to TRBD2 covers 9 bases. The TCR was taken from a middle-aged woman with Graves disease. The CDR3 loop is CASSVDFAGGPADTQYF. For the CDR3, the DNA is TGTGCCAGCAGCGTAGACTTTGCGGGGGGGCCGGCAGATACGCAGTATTTT.